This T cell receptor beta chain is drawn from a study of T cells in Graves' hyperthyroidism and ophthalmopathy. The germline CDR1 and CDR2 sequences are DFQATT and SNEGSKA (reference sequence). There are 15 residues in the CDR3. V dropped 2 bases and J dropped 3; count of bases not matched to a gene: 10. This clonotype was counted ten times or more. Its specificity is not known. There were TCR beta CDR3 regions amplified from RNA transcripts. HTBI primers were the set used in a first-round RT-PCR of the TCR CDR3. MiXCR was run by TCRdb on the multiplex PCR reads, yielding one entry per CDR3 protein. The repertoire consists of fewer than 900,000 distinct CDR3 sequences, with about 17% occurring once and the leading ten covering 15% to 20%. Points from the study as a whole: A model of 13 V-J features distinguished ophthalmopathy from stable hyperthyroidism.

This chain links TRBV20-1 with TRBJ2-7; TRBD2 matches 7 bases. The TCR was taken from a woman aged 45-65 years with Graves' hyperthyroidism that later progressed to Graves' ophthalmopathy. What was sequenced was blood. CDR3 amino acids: CSARSSGGNRYEQYF. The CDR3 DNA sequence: TGCAGTGCTAGATCATCCGGGGGGAACCGCTACGAGCAGTACTTC.